These 30 T cell receptor beta chains came from one sample sequenced in a study of cytomegalovirus exposure and HLA in healthy donors (TCRdb year 2017). Receptor amplification or capture employed the immunoSEQ multiplex PCR assay. For the multiplex PCR, a mixture combining 60 forward primers for TCR Vbeta segments and 13 reverse primers for TCR Jbeta segments was used. TCRdb retrieved this table from immuneACCESS and kept in-frame rearrangements only. Not all clones are present; in checked studies, unresolved V genes account for under half, and no reason is known for the remainder. The table for this sample records some 200,000 clones. Almost 0.75% of the sample goes to the ten largest clones. The sample taken for sequencing was PBMCs. Receptor source: a boy aged 10-17 years in good health and CMV-seronegative.

The rearrangement joins TRBV6-5 to TRBJ2-5, with D possibly being TRBD1 (5 bases). CDR3 length: 14 residues. Trimming cost V 4 bases and J 2 bases, with 11 bases left between them. CDR1 and CDR2 from the germline V gene are MNHEY and SVGAGI. The CDR3 sequence: CASSSPTVQETQYF. Here the CDR3 DNA reads TGTGCCAGCAGTTCGCCGACAGTACAAGAGACCCAGTACTTC.

V is TRBV7-2 and J is TRBJ2-5, with D maybe TRBD1 (5 bases). CDR1 and CDR2 (germline): SGHTA, FQGNSA. This CDR3 spans 14 amino acids. V was pared by 5 bases and J by 6 bases, with 16 bases between. The CDR3 bases are TGTGCCAGCAGCCGCCAGACAGCTTTCAAGACCCAGTACTTC. This translates into CASSRQTAFKTQYF.

The chain is built from TRBV14 and TRBJ2-2; the match to TRBD1 covers 8 bases. Germline CDR1 and CDR2: SGHDN and FVKESK. There are 14 residues in the CDR3. With 4 bases clipped from V and 6 bases from J, the junction kept 4 bases outside the gene matches. The CDR3 DNA sequence: TGTGCCAGCAGCCCTCAGGGGGCCCCCGGGGAGCTGTTTTTT. This gives the protein CASSPQGAPGELFF.

This chain uses TRBV7-9 with TRBJ2-5, with D possibly TRBD2 on 5 matching bases. CDR1 and CDR2 (germline): SEHNR, FQNEAQ (reference sequence). The CDR3 has 14 residues. V lost 5 bases and J lost 4, with 14 bases in between. CDR3 in amino acids: CASSPSRAGETQYF. DNA of the CDR3: TGTGCCAGCAGCCCTAGCCGGGCCGGAGAGACCCAGTACTTC.

The gene calls are TRBV2 and TRBJ1-1, with 9 bases matching TRBD1. The CDR3 length is 12 residues. Trimming at V came to 9 bases and at J to 6 bases, leaving 5 bases not matched to a gene. The germline V gene encodes CDR1 SNHLY and CDR2 FYNNEI. The CDR3 region has the DNA TGTGCCAGTGGGACAGGGAATGCTGAAGCTTTCTTT. It specifies CASGTGNAEAFF. Using reference TRBV2 and TRBJ1-1 for the parts outside the CDR3, the full variable domain is EPEVTQTPSHQVTQMGQEVILRCVPISNHLYFYWYRQILGQKVEFLVSFYNNEISEKSEIFDDQFSVERPDGSNFTLKIRSTKLEDSAMYFCASGTGNAEAFFGQGTRLTVV.

V is TRBV6-6 and J is TRBJ2-7, with 7 bases aligning to TRBD1. CDR3 length: 14 residues. V shed 1 base, J shed 3 bases, and the junction held 3 bases outside the gene matches. Per germline, CDR1 MNHNY and CDR2 SVGAGI (reference sequence). CDR3 protein: CASSYYRGSYEQYF. CDR3 bases: TGTGCCAGCAGTTACTACAGGGGAAGCTACGAGCAGTACTTC.

The chain recombines TRBV4-2 with TRBJ2-3, with D maybe TRBD2 (6 bases). This CDR3 is built from 16 residues. In germline, CDR1 is LGHNA, CDR2 YNFKEQ. V lost 1 base to trimming and J lost 1 base, with 12 bases between them. In DNA form, the CDR3 reads TGTGCCAGCAGCCAAGGCGGGACGGAGGGCACAGATACGCAGTATTTT. Amino acids: CASSQGGTEGTDTQYF.

The rearrangement joins TRBV7-9 to TRBJ2-1; TRBD2 aligns across 7 bases. J lost 6 bases, V lost 5 bases, and 7 bases had no gene match. Per germline, CDR1 SEHNR and CDR2 FQNEAQ (reference sequence). The CDR3 length is 14 residues. The CDR3, as DNA: TGTGCCAGCAGCACCTATCGCGGGGGCAATGAGCAGTTCTTC. This encodes CASSTYRGGNEQFF.

The chain is built from TRBV5-1 and TRBJ2-1; tentative D call: TRBD1 (6 bases). Germline loops: CDR1 SGHRS, CDR2 YFSETQ. This CDR3 comprises 17 residues. The germline V and J ends were trimmed by 0 bases and 1 base, with 14 bases remaining between them. Written as DNA, the CDR3 is TGCGCCAGCAGCTTGGTACCATGGCAGGGGTCCTACAATGAGCAGTTCTTC. Residues: CASSLVPWQGSYNEQFF. The full variable domain, in which reference TRBV5-1 and TRBJ2-1 provide the parts outside the CDR3, is KAGVTQTPRYLIKTRGQQVTLSCSPISGHRSVSWYQQTPGQGLQFLFEYFSETQRNKGNFPGRFSGRQFSNSRSEMNVSTLELGDSALYLCASSLVPWQGSYNEQFFGPGTRLTVL.

The chain combines TRBV2 with TRBJ1-5, with 8 bases that match TRBD1. J lost 3 bases, V lost 6 bases, and 4 bases had no gene match. This CDR3 spans 14 amino acids. CDR1 is SNHLY and CDR2 is FYNNEI in the germline V gene. CDR3 coding DNA: TGTGCCAGCAGCCGGACAGGGTTCAATCAGCCCCAGCATTTT. This codes for CASSRTGFNQPQHF.

The V and J genes are TRBV7-2 and TRBJ2-5; maybe TRBD2 (5 bases). V was clipped by 5 bases and J by 8 bases, with 12 bases between them. The CDR3 consists of 12 residues. Germline V CDR1 and CDR2: SGHTA, FQGNSA. The CDR3 nucleotides are TGTGCCAGCAGCGCCCGTGAGGGCACCCAGTACTTC. It translates to CASSAREGTQYF.

The CDR3 DNA reads as TGCGCCAGCAGCCGTGGACAGGGGGGCCCCTACGAGCAGTACTTC. It codes for CASSRGQGGPYEQYF. V and J are TRBV4-1 and TRBJ2-5; TRBD1 aligns across 10 bases. With the DNA end fitting TRBJ2-7 better, the J assignment may be wrong. CDR1 MGHRA and CDR2 YSYEKL come from the germline V gene. There are 15 residues in the CDR3.

The chain uses TRBV9 and TRBJ1-3, with 7 nucleotides matching TRBD1. This CDR3 comprises 15 residues. Germline V gene sequence: CDR1 SGDLS, CDR2 YYNGEE. V lost 3 bases to trimming and J lost 2 bases; unmatched junction nucleotides: 5. CDR3: CASSGGTAAGNTIYF. In nucleotides, the CDR3 is TGTGCCAGCAGCGGAGGGACAGCCGCTGGAAACACCATATATTTT.

The chain is built from TRBV5-6 and TRBJ1-2, with a possible D match to TRBD1 (6 bases). V dropped 0 bases and J dropped 8 bases, with 11 bases sitting between them. The CDR3 extends over 13 amino acids. The germline CDR1 and CDR2 sequences are SGHDT and YYEEEE. CDR3 sequence: CASSLGGGRGYTF. CDR3 coding DNA: TGTGCCAGCAGCTTGGGAGGGGGTCGGGGCTACACCTTC.

This chain uses TRBV7-9 with TRBJ1-4; D may be TRBD1 (5 bases). CDR1 and CDR2 (germline): SEHNR, FQNEAQ (reference sequence). The CDR3 has 15 residues. V was trimmed by 5 bases and J by 4 bases, leaving 14 bases between them. CDR3 amino acids: CASSPTDTYNEKLFF. As DNA, the CDR3 is TGTGCCAGCAGCCCCACGGACACGTATAATGAAAAACTGTTTTTT.

The chain recombines TRBV5-1 with TRBJ1-3, with 7 bases matching TRBD1. Germline loops: CDR1 SGHRS, CDR2 YFSETQ. The CDR3 sequence is 15 residues long. Trimming removed 3 bases from V and 0 bases from J; junction bases left unmatched: 3. CDR3 loop: CASSSGQDSGNTIYF. The CDR3 DNA follows: TGCGCCAGCAGCTCAGGACAGGACTCTGGAAACACCATATATTTT.

The DNA of the CDR3 is TGTGCCAGCAGCCAGTCGGGGGGGGCGGCTGGAAACACCATATATTTT. It specifies CASSQSGGAAGNTIYF. The V call is TRBV4-2, the J call TRBJ1-3; D perhaps matches TRBD1 (6 bases). Germline CDR1 LGHNA, CDR2 YNFKEQ. V lost 3 bases and J 2 bases, leaving 14 bases between the germline ends. The length of the CDR3 is 16 residues.

V and J are TRBV11-2 and TRBJ2-3, with TRBD2 identical over 7 bases. The CDR3 sequence is 15 residues long. CDR1 and CDR2 (germline): SGHAT, FQNNGV. J lost 3 bases, V lost 1 base, and 4 bases had no gene match. The CDR3 loop is CASSLGRRGTDTQYF. CDR3 nucleotide sequence: TGTGCCAGCAGCTTAGGCCGGCGGGGGACAGATACGCAGTATTTT.

The V gene is TRBV19, the J gene TRBJ2-2; D gene ambiguous. Germline CDR1 LNHDA, CDR2 SQIVND (reference sequence). Deletions cut 2 bases from V and 7 bases from J, with 8 bases between. The CDR3 covers 13 residues. CDR3 amino acids: CASSITSSGELFF. Written as DNA, the CDR3 is TGTGCCAGTAGTATAACATCCAGCGGGGAGCTGTTTTTT. The variable domain in full, with the rest retrieved from reference TRBV19 and TRBJ2-2, is DGGITQSPKYLFRKEGQNVTLSCEQNLNHDAMYWYRQDPGQGLRLIYYSQIVNDFQKGDIAEGYSVSREKKESFPLTVTSAQKNPTAFYLCASSITSSGELFFGEGSRLTVL.

This chain joins TRBV5-4 and TRBJ1-1; TRBD1 might be the D (5 bases). Trimming pared 6 bases from V and 1 base from J, leaving 13 bases between. The CDR3 consists of 14 residues. The germline CDR1 and CDR2 sequences are SGHNT and YYREEE (reference sequence). The chain's CDR3 is CASTPGETNTEAFF. The CDR3 coding sequence is TGTGCCAGCACCCCGGGGGAAACGAACACTGAAGCTTTCTTT. The entire variable domain, with the rest obtained from reference TRBV5-4 and TRBJ1-1, is as follows: ETGVTQSPTHLIKTRGQQVTLRCSSQSGHNTVSWYQQALGQGPQFIFQYYREEENGRGNFPPRFSGLQFPNYSSELNVNALELDDSALYLCASTPGETNTEAFFGQGTRLTVV.

The chain carries TRBV7-2 and TRBJ1-2; weak D call: TRBD1 (5 bases). Germline V CDR1 and CDR2: SGHTA, FQGNSA. Between the trimmed V and J ends, which lost 2 bases and 0 bases, there was a span of 7 bases. The CDR3 is 14 amino acids. CDR3 residues: CASSLIRANYGYTF. The CDR3 DNA reads TGTGCCAGCAGCTTAATCAGGGCTAACTATGGCTACACCTTC.

The rearrangement links TRBV27 to TRBJ1-1; 8 bases are shared with TRBD1. Germline lookup yields CDR1 MNHEY and CDR2 SMNVEV (reference sequence). The CDR3 extends over 15 amino acids. V trimming: 4 bases; J trimming: 5 bases; junction bases outside the gene matches: 9. The CDR3 DNA reads as TGTGCCAGCAGTTCCCAGACAGGGGTAGGAACTGAAGCTTTCTTT. It specifies CASSSQTGVGTEAFF.

This clone is classed as medium-sized by frequency. The V and J genes are TRBV2 and TRBJ1-3; 9 nucleotides align to TRBD1. CDR1 SNHLY and CDR2 FYNNEI come from the germline V gene. V shed 8 bases and J 3 bases; nucleotides not matched to a gene: 5. The CDR3 spans 14 residues. CDR3 sequence: CASWTGESGNTIYF. The CDR3 DNA reads TGTGCCAGCTGGACAGGGGAAAGTGGAAACACCATATATTTT.

The DNA for the CDR3 is TGTGCCAGCAGACGAGCGGGGGCCGGGGAGACCCAGTACTTC. Protein: CASRRAGAGETQYF. The chain has TRBV5-6 and TRBJ2-5, with 8 nucleotides matching TRBD2. CDR1 is SGHDT, CDR2 YYEEEE, per germline. With 5 bases clipped from V and 5 bases from J, the junction kept 8 bases outside the gene matches. The CDR3 covers 14 residues.

V is TRBV28 and J is TRBJ2-6; TRBD2 matches at 8 bases. From germline, CDR1 is MDHEN and CDR2 SYDVKM. The CDR3 is 19 residues long. V shed 5 bases, J shed 0 bases, and the junction held 12 bases outside the gene matches. The chain's CDR3 is CASSPPESGGLSGANVLTF. For the CDR3, the DNA is TGTGCCAGCAGTCCGCCGGAAAGCGGGGGACTCTCTGGGGCCAACGTCCTGACTTTC.

The rearrangement uses TRBV28 and TRBJ1-5, with TRBD1 matching 12 bases. The J segment lost 1 base and the V segment lost 4 bases, leaving 5 bases of the junction unmatched. The CDR3 runs 17 residues. Germline lookup yields CDR1 MDHEN and CDR2 SYDVKM. The CDR3 reads CASSSGTGGRSNQPQHF. For the CDR3, the DNA is TGTGCCAGCAGTTCCGGGACAGGGGGCAGGAGCAATCAGCCCCAGCATTTT.

The chain recombines TRBV7-9 with TRBJ1-1, with D hard to call. V was clipped by 0 bases and J by 4 bases, with 9 bases between them. This CDR3 has 14 residues. Germline CDR1 SEHNR, CDR2 FQNEAQ (reference sequence). CDR3 sequence reads: CASSLAPGGTEAFF. CDR3 nucleotide sequence: TGTGCCAGCAGCTTAGCGCCAGGAGGCACTGAAGCTTTCTTT. Variable domain in full (rest from reference TRBV7-9 and TRBJ1-1): DTGVSQNPRHKITKRGQNVTFRCDPISEHNRLYWYRQTLGQGPEFLTYFQNEAQLEKSRLLSDRFSAERPKGSFSTLEIQRTEQGDSAMYLCASSLAPGGTEAFFGQGTRLTVV.

DNA of the CDR3: TGTGCCAGCAGTTTAGCCGGTACCACAGATACGCAGTATTTT. It specifies CASSLAGTTDTQYF. The chain employs TRBV27 and TRBJ2-3; D is ambiguous. Germline values: CDR1 MNHEY, CDR2 SMNVEV (reference sequence). V was shortened by 2 bases and J by 2 bases, with 8 bases between the two germline ends. The CDR3 spans 14 residues.

This rearrangement joins TRBV27 to TRBJ2-1, with 9 nucleotides matching TRBD1. CDR3 size: 15 residues. Germline V gene data show CDR1 as MNHEY and CDR2 as SMNVEV (reference sequence). V shed 6 bases, J shed 4 bases, and the junction held 7 bases outside the gene matches. The CDR3 DNA is TGTGCCAGCAGCTCGGACAGGGGTCAATACAATGAGCAGTTCTTC. Translation gives CASSSDRGQYNEQFF.

This sequence joins TRBV30 and TRBJ2-1, with 8 bases lining up with TRBD2. V trimming: 3 bases; J trimming: 6 bases; junction bases outside the gene matches: 10. CDR3 length: 15 amino acids. The germline V gene has CDR1 GTSNPN and CDR2 SVGIG (reference sequence). This CDR3 reads CAWRSWGLESNEQFF. CDR3 DNA sequence: TGTGCCTGGAGGTCCTGGGGACTAGAAAGCAATGAGCAGTTCTTC.